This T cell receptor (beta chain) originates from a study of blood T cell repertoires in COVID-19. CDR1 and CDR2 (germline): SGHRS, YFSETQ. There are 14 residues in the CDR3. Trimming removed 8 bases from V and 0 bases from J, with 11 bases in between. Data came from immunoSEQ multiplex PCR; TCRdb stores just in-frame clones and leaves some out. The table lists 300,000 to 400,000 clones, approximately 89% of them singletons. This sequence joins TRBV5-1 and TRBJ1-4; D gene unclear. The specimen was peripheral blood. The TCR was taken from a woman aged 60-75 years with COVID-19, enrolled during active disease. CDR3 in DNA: TGCGCCAGTCGGGAGGCCGCAACTAATGAAAAACTGTTTTTT. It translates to CASREAATNEKLFF.